This record covers a single T cell receptor (beta chain). The sample comes from a study of Ad26.COV2.S vaccination and SARS-CoV-2 variants. Documented treatment: around 19 received Ad26.COV2.S at low or high dose, single or two shots; roughly five received placebo; per-sample allocation not given. Samples analyzed were those drawn on day 63 after the first vaccine or placebo injection. Expression of Wuhan-strain SARS-CoV-2 spike came from the Ad26 vector that formed the vaccine. The protocol was immunoSEQ multiplex PCR, while the TCRdb copy is restricted to in-frame clones and leaves out a portion. The sample holds about 350,000 clones; around 90% are singletons and the top ten take 5.5% to 7%. Germline V CDR1 and CDR2: LGHNA, YSLEER. Trimming took 2 bases from V and 5 from J; bases not matched to a gene: 7. This CDR3 has 16 amino acids.

The gene calls are TRBV4-3 and TRBJ2-7, with 12 bases identical to TRBD1. The receptor's source is a person between 18 and 60 years old who received the Ad26.COV2.S COVID-19 vaccine or a placebo. The source material was peripheral blood, sampled in a trial of Ad26.COV2.S vaccine versus placebo. The CDR3 protein is CASSQFTGTGGHEQYF. Written as DNA, the CDR3 is TGCGCCAGCAGCCAATTCACCGGGACAGGGGGCCACGAGCAGTACTTC.